The 10 T cell receptor beta chains reported below all come from one sample, sequenced in a study of cytomegalovirus exposure and HLA in healthy donors. 13 Jbeta primers and 60 Vbeta primers were used for the PCR. The table came from immunoSEQ multiplex PCR; TCRdb's copy has only in-frame clones and leaves some out. Of 130,000 or so clones listed, roughly 82% are singletons. The sample taken for sequencing was PBMCs. These receptors were collected from a man aged 18 to 30 in good health and CMV-seropositive.

Details on this clone: This sample includes further DNA sequences coding for the same CDR3. The V and J genes are TRBV28 and TRBJ2-3, with a possible D match to TRBD1 (5 bases). V lost 3 bases to trimming and J lost 1 base, with 5 bases between them. Germline V gene data show CDR1 as MDHEN and CDR2 as SYDVKM. The CDR3 has 13 residues. The CDR3 sequence: CASSFRGTDTQYF. The CDR3, as DNA: TGTGCCAGCAGTTTCAGGGGCACAGATACGCAGTATTTT.

This chain uses TRBV6-1 with TRBJ2-7; TRBD1 matches 7 bases. Trimming at V came to 8 bases and at J to 7 bases, leaving 14 bases not matched to a gene. The CDR3 has 14 amino acids. The germline V gene has CDR1 MNHNS and CDR2 SASEGT. This chain's CDR3 is CASVPGQPFLEQYF. The DNA for the CDR3 is TGTGCCAGCGTACCGGGACAGCCCTTCTTAGAGCAGTACTTC.

The chain recombines TRBV2 with TRBJ2-2; 7 positions match TRBD2. The length of the CDR3 is 14 residues. CDR1 and CDR2 from the germline V gene are SNHLY and FYNNEI. Unmatched junction bases numbered 6, after V lost 7 bases and J lost 4 bases. CDR3 protein: CASKRASGTGELFF. CDR3 nucleotide sequence: TGTGCCAGCAAGAGGGCTAGCGGCACCGGGGAGCTGTTTTTT. Variable domain in full (rest from reference TRBV2 and TRBJ2-2): EPEVTQTPSHQVTQMGQEVILRCVPISNHLYFYWYRQILGQKVEFLVSFYNNEISEKSEIFDDQFSVERPDGSNFTLKIRSTKLEDSAMYFCASKRASGTGELFFGEGSRLTVL.

The V and J genes are TRBV18 and TRBJ2-5; the D gene is possibly TRBD1 (6 bases). Looked up from germline, CDR1 is KGHSH and CDR2 is LQKENI. With 0 bases removed from V and 2 bases from J, the gap between germline ends came to 10 bases. The CDR3 totals 15 residues. DNA of the CDR3: TGTGCCAGCTCACCACCGACAGGAACGCAAGAGACCCAGTACTTC. This translates into CASSPPTGTQETQYF.

Of note for this clone: The junction does not match germline at one end; this may be a read error. This chain uses TRBV2 with TRBJ1-1; 8 nucleotides align to TRBD1. The CDR3 runs to 15 residues. Germline-derived CDR1 and CDR2 are SNHLY and FYNNEI. The CDR3 spells CASNQGAGANIEAFF. The DNA of the CDR3 is TGTGCCAGCAATCAGGGGGCAGGGGCGAACATTGAAGCTTTCTTT.

The CDR3: CASSQGWISRVARGGYTF. For the CDR3, the DNA is TGCGCCAGCAGCCAAGGGTGGATAAGTCGAGTAGCTAGGGGGGGCTACACCTTC. The chain combines TRBV4-1 with TRBJ1-2, with D possibly being TRBD1 (6 bases). The CDR3 is made up of 18 amino acids. Between the trimmed V and J ends, which lost 1 base and 8 bases, there was a span of 26 bases. CDR1 is MGHRA and CDR2 is YSYEKL in the germline V gene.

The CDR3 coding sequence is TGTGCCAGCAGTTACTCCGTGACTCAACGGGGAAACACCATATATTTT. Amino acids: CASSYSVTQRGNTIYF. This chain uses TRBV6-5 with TRBJ1-3; no reliable D call. The V and J ends lost 0 bases and 4 bases respectively, with 13 bases between them. CDR3 length: 16 amino acids. CDR1 and CDR2 (germline): MNHEY, SVGAGI.

The chain couples TRBV30 to TRBJ2-5, with 8 positions matching TRBD1. With V trimmed by 4 bases and J by 5 bases, 6 bases remained unmatched. CDR3 length equals 13 residues. From germline, CDR1 is GTSNPN and CDR2 SVGIG (reference sequence). The chain's CDR3 is CAWKNSGGETQYF. CDR3 nucleotide sequence: TGTGCCTGGAAAAATTCAGGGGGCGAGACCCAGTACTTC.

This clone was seen a few times. This sequence joins TRBV7-8 and TRBJ1-1, with D perhaps matching TRBD1 (5 bases). CDR1 and CDR2 (germline): SGHVS, FQNEAQ. V gave up 1 base and J gave up 4 bases, with 13 bases separating them. This CDR3 is 15 amino acids long. CDR3: CASSLEPGKGTEAFF. The CDR3 region has the DNA TGTGCCAGCAGCTTAGAGCCAGGGAAGGGCACTGAAGCTTTCTTT. Drawing the rest from reference TRBV7-8 and TRBJ1-1, the complete variable domain is GAGVSQSPRYKVAKRGQDVALRCDPISGHVSLFWYQQALGQGPEFLTYFQNEAQLDKSGLPSDRFFAERPEGSVSTLKIQRTQQEDSAVYLCASSLEPGKGTEAFFGQGTRLTVV.

The V call is TRBV28, the J call TRBJ1-5; weak D call: TRBD1 (6 bases). The CDR3 covers 13 residues. In germline, CDR1 is MDHEN, CDR2 SYDVKM. The ends were cut back, 9 bases at V and 7 bases at J, with 16 bases in the middle. Here the CDR3 reads CASIGGEGQPQHF. In DNA, the CDR3 is TGTGCCAGTATAGGGGGGGAGGGCCAGCCCCAGCATTTT.